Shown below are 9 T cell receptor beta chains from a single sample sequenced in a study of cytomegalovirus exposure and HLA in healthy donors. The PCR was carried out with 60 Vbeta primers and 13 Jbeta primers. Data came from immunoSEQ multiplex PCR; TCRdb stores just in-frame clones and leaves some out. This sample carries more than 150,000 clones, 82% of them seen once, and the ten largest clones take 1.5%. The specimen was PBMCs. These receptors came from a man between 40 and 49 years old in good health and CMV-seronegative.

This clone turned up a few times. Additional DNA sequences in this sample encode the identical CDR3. The CDR3 DNA follows: TGTGCCAGCAGCTTAGGACAGGGGAACACTGAAGCTTTCTTT. It specifies CASSLGQGNTEAFF. This chain links TRBV7-9 with TRBJ1-1; 7 bases fit TRBD1. CDR1 and CDR2 (germline): SEHNR, FQNEAQ (reference sequence). The CDR3 sequence is 14 residues long. J lost 1 base, V lost 1 base, and 0 bases had no gene match.

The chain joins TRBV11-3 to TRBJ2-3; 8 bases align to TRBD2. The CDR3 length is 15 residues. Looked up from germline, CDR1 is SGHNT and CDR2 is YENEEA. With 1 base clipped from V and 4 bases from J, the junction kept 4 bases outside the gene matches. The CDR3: CASSLAGGSADTQYF. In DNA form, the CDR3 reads TGTGCCAGCAGCTTAGCGGGAGGGAGCGCAGATACGCAGTATTTT.

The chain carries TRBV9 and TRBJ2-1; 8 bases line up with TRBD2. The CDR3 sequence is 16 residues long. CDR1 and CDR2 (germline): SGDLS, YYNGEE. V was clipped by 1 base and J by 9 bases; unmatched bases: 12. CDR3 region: CASSVMGGRKDGEQFF. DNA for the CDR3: TGTGCCAGCAGCGTAATGGGCGGGAGGAAAGACGGTGAGCAGTTCTTC.

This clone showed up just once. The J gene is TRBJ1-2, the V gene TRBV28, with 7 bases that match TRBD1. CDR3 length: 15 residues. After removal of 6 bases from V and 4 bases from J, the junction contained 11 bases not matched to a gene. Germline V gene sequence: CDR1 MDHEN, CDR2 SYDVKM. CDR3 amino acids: CASRTGQAGGYGYTF. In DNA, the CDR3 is TGTGCCAGCAGGACCGGACAGGCAGGCGGCTATGGCTACACCTTC.

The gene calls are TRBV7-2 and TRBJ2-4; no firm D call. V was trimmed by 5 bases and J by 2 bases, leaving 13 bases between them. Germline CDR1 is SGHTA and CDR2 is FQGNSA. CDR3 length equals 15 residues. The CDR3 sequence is CASSPIRLTKNIQYF. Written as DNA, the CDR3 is TGTGCCAGCAGCCCTATCAGGCTAACCAAAAACATTCAGTACTTC. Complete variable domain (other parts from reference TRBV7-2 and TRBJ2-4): GAGVSQSPSNKVTEKGKDVELRCDPISGHTALYWYRQSLGQGLEFLIYFQGNSAPDKSGLPSDRFSAERTGGSVSTLTIQRTQQEDSAVYLCASSPIRLTKNIQYFGAGTRLSVL.

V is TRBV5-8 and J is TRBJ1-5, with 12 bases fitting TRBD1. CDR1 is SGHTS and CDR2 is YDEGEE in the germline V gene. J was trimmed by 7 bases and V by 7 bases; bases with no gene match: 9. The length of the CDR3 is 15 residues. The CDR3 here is CASWGQGALLQPQHF. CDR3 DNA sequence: TGTGCCAGCTGGGGACAGGGGGCCCTTTTACAGCCCCAGCATTTT.

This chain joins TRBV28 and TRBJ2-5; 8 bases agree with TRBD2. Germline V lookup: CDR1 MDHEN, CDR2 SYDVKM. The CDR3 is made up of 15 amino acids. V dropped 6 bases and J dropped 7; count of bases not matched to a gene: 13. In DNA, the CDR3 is TGTGCCAGCAGAGACCCGGGGGGGAGACTCGGGACCCAGTACTTC. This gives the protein CASRDPGGRLGTQYF.

CDR3 protein: CASSSKRQGHPYEQYF. The CDR3 DNA is TGTGCCAGCAGCTCCAAACGACAGGGACATCCCTACGAGCAGTACTTC. This chain links TRBV7-2 with TRBJ2-7, with 7 bases that match TRBD1. Germline values: CDR1 SGHTA, CDR2 FQGNSA. The CDR3 runs to 16 residues. Unmatched junction bases numbered 11, after V lost 4 bases and J lost 2 bases.

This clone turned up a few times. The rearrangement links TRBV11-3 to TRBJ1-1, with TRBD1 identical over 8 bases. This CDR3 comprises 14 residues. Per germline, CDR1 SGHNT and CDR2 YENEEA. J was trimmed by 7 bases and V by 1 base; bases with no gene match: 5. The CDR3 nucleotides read TGTGCCAGCAGCTTAGGGGGGACAGGTGATGAAGCTTTCTTT. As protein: CASSLGGTGDEAFF.